The clone carrying this TCR beta chain came up a few times. This entry belongs to a study of blood T cell repertoires in COVID-19. At the level of the study: The samples span acute and convalescent COVID-19 from the United States, Italy and Spain. The cDNA or gDNA used as material had been derived from T cells, B-cell-depleted T cells, or PBMCs.

Authors' methods: Using reference gene primer amplification, nucleated cell counts were estimated. Libraries were prepared by immunoSEQ multiplex PCR; TCRdb keeps only in-frame clonotypes and omits some of them. For V, J and clone size, that table is used; D and trimming come from the DNA. The sample shows some 240,000 clones, almost 85% of them seen only once. Trimming took off 0 bases at V and 4 bases at J, with 10 bases between the two ends. Germline V gives CDR1 LGHNA, CDR2 YSLEER. This CDR3 comprises 14 residues. The V call is TRBV4-3, the J call TRBJ2-7, with D unresolved. Specimen: peripheral blood. The receptor comes from a woman between 65 and 79 years old with COVID-19, enrolled during active disease. This chain's CDR3 is CASSQERVWYEQYF. CDR3 nucleotide sequence: TGCGCCAGCAGCCAAGAGAGAGTTTGGTACGAGCAGTACTTC.